What follows is one T cell receptor (beta chain) and its context. The data are from a study of blood T cell repertoires in COVID-19. Study context: Samples came from the United States, Italy and Spain, spanning acute and convalescent COVID-19. PBMCs, B-cell-depleted T cells, or T cells were the source of the cDNA or gDNA that made up the material.

TCRdb's table, derived via immunoSEQ multiplex PCR, lists solely in-frame clones and lacks some. Of roughly 290,000 clones listed, 80% to 90% were seen once; the top ten hold roughly 2.2%. The sample comprised PBMCs or T cells enriched from blood (not recorded which). The TCR originated in a man younger than 45 who had recovered from COVID-19.

The CDR3 sequence is CASSLYLQGLNEQYF. CDR3 sequence (DNA): TGTGCCAGCAGCTTATATCTACAGGGGCTAAACGAGCAGTACTTC. V and J are TRBV7-9 and TRBJ2-7; 7 nucleotides line up with TRBD1. Germline CDR1 SEHNR, CDR2 FQNEAQ (reference sequence). The V gene end was trimmed by 2 bases and the J gene end by 5 bases; junction bases not matched to a gene: 9. The CDR3 is made up of 15 amino acids. The entire variable domain, with the rest obtained from reference TRBV7-9 and TRBJ2-7, is as follows: DTGVSQNPRHKITKRGQNVTFRCDPISEHNRLYWYRQTLGQGPEFLTYFQNEAQLEKSRLLSDRFSAERPKGSFSTLEIQRTEQGDSAMYLCASSLYLQGLNEQYFGPGTRLTVT.